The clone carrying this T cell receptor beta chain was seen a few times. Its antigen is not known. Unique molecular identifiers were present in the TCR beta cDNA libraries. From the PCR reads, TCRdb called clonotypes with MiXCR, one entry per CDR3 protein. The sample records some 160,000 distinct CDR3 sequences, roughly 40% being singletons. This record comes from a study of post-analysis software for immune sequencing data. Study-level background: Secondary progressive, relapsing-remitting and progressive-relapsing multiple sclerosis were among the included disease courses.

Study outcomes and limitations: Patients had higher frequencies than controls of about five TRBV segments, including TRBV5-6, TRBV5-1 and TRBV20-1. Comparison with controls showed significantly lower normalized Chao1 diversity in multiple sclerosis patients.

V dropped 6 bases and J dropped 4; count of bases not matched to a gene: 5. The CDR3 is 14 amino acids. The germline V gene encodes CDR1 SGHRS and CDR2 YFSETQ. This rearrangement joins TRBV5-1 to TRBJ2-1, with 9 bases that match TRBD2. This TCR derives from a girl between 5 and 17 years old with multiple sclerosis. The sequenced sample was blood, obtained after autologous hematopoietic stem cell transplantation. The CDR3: CASTAGGSYNEQFF. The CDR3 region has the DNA TGCGCCAGCACGGCGGGAGGGTCGTACAATGAGCAGTTCTTC.